A single count supports the clone carrying this TCR beta chain. In the original workflow: The authors estimated nucleated cell counts from reference gene primer amplification. Assay used: immunoSEQ multiplex PCR; TCRdb lists only in-frame clones, some missing. V, J and clone size were drawn from that table, and D and trimming were deduced from the DNA. The table includes around 130,000 clones, just under 85% detected once. This sample is drawn from a study of blood T cell repertoires in COVID-19. Study-wide context: The United States, Italy and Spain supplied acute and convalescent COVID-19 samples. T cells, B-cell-depleted T cells, or PBMCs provided the cDNA or gDNA that served as material.

V was pared by 0 bases and J by 4 bases, with 10 bases between. The germline gives CDR1 MNHNS, CDR2 SASEGT. The CDR3 is 14 amino acids. The chain links TRBV6-1 to TRBJ2-7, with no clear D. Sequencing was done on a sample of peripheral blood. The source is a human donor in a cohort sampled during active COVID-19. The CDR3: CASSEAQVEYEQYF. CDR3 in DNA: TGTGCCAGCAGTGAAGCGCAAGTTGAGTACGAGCAGTACTTC.